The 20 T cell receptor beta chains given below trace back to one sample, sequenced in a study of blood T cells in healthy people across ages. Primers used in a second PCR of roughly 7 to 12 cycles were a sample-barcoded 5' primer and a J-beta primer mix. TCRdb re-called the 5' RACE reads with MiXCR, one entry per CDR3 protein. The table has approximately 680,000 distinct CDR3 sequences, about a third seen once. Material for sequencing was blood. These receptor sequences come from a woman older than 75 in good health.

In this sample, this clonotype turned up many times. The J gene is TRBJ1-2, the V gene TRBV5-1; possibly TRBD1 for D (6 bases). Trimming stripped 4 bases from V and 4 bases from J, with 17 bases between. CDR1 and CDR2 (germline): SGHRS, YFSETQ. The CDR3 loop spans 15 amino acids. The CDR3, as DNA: TGCGCCAGCAGCCATTCTAAAGACAGGAGCTATGGCTACACCTTC. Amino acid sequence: CASSHSKDRSYGYTF.

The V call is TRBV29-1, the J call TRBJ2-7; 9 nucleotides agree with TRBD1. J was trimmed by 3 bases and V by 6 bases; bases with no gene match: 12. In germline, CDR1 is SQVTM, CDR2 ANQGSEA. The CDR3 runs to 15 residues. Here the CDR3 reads CSVQGRQGVNYEQYF. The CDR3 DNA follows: TGCAGCGTGCAGGGAAGACAGGGGGTGAACTACGAGCAGTACTTC.

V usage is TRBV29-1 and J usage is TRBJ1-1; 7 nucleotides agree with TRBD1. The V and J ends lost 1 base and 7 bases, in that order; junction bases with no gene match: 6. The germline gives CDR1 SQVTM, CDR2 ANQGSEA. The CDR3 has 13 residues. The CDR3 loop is CSVEGEGAYEAFF. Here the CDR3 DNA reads TGCAGCGTTGAAGGAGAGGGGGCGTATGAAGCTTTCTTT.

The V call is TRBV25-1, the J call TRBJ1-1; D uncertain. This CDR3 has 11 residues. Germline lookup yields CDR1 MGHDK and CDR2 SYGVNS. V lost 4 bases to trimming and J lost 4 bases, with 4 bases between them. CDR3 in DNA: TGTGCCAGCAGTGCCTGCACTGAAGCTTTCTTT. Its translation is CASSACTEAFF.

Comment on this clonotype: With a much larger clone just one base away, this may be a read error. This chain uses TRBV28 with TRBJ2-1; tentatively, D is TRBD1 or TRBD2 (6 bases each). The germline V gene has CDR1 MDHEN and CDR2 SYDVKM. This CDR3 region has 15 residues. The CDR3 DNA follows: TGTGCCAGCGGTTTACCCAGGGGAGGTATCGATGAGCAGTTCTTC. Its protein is CASGLPRGGIDEQFF.

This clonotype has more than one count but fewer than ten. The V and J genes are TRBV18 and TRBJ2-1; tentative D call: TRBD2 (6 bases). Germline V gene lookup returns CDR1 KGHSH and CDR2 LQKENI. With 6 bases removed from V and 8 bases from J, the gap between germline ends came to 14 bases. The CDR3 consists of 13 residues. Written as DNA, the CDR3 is TGTGCCAGCTCGCCTTCACGGGGGTATGAGCAGTTCTTC. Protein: CASSPSRGYEQFF.

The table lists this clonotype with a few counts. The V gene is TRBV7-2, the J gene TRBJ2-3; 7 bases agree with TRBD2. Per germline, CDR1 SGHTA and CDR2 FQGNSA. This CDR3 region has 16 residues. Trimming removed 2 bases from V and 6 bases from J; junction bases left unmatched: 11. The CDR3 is CASSLTTSVAGDTQYF. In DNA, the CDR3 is TGTGCCAGCAGCTTAACCACTAGCGTGGCAGGGGATACGCAGTATTTT.

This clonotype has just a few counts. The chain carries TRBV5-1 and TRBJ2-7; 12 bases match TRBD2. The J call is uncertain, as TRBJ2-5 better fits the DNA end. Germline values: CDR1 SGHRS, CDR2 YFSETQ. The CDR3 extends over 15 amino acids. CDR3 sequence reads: CASRPSGGALETQYF. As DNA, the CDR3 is TGCGCCAGCCGACCTAGCGGGGGGGCTTTAGAGACCCAGTACTTC.

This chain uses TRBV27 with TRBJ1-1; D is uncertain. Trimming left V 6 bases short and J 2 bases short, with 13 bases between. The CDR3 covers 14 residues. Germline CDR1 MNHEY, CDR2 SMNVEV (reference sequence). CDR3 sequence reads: CASRYRHLNTEAFF. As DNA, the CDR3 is TGTGCCAGCAGGTATCGACACCTTAACACTGAAGCTTTCTTT.

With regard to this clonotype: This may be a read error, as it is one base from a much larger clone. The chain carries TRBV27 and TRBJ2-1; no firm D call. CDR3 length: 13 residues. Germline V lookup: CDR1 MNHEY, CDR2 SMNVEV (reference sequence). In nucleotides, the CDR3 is TGTGTCAGCAGTTTCTATAACCCAGATGAGCAGTTCTTC. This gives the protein CVSSFYNPDEQFF.

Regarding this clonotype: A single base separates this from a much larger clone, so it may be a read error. The DNA for the CDR3 is TGTGCCACCGGGGACCTGACTAGCACAGATGCGCAGTATTTT. Translation: CATGDLTSTDAQYF. V and J are TRBV6-2 or TRBV6-3 and TRBJ2-3, with 7 bases that match TRBD2. The CDR3 is 14 residues long. CDR1 and CDR2 from the germline V gene are MNHEY and SVGEGT.

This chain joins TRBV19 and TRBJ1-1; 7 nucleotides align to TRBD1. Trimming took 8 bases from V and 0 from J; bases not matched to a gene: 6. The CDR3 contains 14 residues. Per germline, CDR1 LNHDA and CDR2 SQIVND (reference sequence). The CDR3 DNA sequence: TGTGCCAGTTATAGACAGGGAATGAACACTGAAGCTTTCTTT. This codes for CASYRQGMNTEAFF.

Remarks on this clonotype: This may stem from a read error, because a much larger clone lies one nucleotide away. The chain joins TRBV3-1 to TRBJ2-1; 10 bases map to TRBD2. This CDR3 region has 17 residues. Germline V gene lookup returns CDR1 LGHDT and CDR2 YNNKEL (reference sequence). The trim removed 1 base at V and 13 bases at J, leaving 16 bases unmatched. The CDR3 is CASSQAISGGTQETQFF. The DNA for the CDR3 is TGTGCCAGCAGCCAAGCGATTAGCGGGGGGACCCAAGAGACCCAGTTCTTC.

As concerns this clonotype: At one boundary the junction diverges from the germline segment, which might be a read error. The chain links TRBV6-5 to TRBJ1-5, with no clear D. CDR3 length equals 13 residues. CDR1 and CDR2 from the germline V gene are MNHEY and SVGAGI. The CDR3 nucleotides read TGTGTCAGCAGCCGGAGGAGGGATCAGCCCCAGCATTTT. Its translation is CVSSRRRDQPQHF.

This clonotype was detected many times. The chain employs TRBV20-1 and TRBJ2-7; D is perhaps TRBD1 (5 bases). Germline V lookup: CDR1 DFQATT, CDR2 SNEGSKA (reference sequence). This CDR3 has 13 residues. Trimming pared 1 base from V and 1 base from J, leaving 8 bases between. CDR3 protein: CSARVQGSYEQYF. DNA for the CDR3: TGCAGTGCTAGAGTGCAGGGTTCCTACGAGCAGTACTTC.

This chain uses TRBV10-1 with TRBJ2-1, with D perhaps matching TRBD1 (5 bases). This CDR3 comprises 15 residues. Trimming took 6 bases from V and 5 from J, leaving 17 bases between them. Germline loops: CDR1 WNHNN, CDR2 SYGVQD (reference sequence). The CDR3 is CASRTTGDGDNEQFF. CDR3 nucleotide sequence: TGCGCCAGCAGGACAACAGGCGACGGCGACAATGAGCAGTTCTTC.

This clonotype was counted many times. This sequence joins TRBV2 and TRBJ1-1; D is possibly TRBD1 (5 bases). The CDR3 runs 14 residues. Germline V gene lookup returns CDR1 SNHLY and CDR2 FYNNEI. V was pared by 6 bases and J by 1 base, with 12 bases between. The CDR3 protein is CASRIREQNTEAFF. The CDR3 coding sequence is TGTGCCAGCAGGATCAGGGAGCAGAACACTGAAGCTTTCTTT. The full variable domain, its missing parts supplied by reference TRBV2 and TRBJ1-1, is EPEVTQTPSHQVTQMGQEVILRCVPISNHLYFYWYRQILGQKVEFLVSFYNNEISEKSEIFDDQFSVERPDGSNFTLKIRSTKLEDSAMYFCASRIREQNTEAFFGQGTRLTVV.

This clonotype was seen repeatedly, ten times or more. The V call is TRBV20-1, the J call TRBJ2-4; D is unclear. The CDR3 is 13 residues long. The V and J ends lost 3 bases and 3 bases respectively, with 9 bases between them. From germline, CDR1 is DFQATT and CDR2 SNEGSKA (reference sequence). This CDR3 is CSASGLGKNIQYF. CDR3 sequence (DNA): TGCAGTGCTAGCGGGTTGGGCAAAAACATTCAGTACTTC.

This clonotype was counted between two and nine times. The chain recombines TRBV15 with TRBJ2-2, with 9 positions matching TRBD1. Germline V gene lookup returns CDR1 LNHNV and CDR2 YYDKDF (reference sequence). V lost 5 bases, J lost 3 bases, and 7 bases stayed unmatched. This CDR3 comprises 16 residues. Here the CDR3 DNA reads TGTGCCACCAGCGGAGGACAGGGGCGAGACACCGGGGAGCTGTTTTTT. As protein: CATSGGQGRDTGELFF.

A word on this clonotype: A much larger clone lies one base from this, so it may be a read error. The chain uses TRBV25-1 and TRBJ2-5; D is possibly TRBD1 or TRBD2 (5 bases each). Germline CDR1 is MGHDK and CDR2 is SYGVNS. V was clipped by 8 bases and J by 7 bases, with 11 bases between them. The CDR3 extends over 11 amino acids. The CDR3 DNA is TGTGCCAGCGGGACCCTAGCGACCCAGTACTTC. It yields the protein CASGTLATQYF.